These T cell receptor beta chains were read from a single sample in a study of control samples from healthy donors and cancer patients. Assay: immunoSEQ multiplex PCR; the TCRdb copy retains only in-frame clones and omits some. The sample holds over 100,000 clones; about nine tenths are singletons and the top ten take roughly 4%. Sequenced sample: blood. These TCRs come from a human donor in good health. The donor label of this sample is uncertain. The CDR3 runs from the conserved cysteine through the conserved F or W. The order of the fields is CDR3 protein, CDR3 DNA, clone size, CDR3 length, V gene, J gene, D gene. D genes are given only for firm matches. Clone size is not always given. Where it is, it says once, few, many or a class for expanded clones.

CDR3 protein: CATSEEGSGSEGTQYF
CDR3 DNA: TGTGCCACCAGCGAAGAAGGAAGTGGGTCGGAGGGGACCCAGTACTTC
clone size: .
CDR3 length: 16
V gene: TRBV24-1
J gene: TRBJ2-5
D gene: .

CDR3 protein: CASSQEETQYF
CDR3 DNA: TGTGCCAGCAGCCAAGAAGAGACCCAGTACTTC
clone size: .
CDR3 length: 11
V gene: TRBV3-1/TRBV3-2
J gene: TRBJ2-5
D gene: .

CDR3 protein: CASSYQASTDTQYF
CDR3 DNA: TGTGCCAGCAGTTACCAAGCTAGCACAGATACGCAGTATTTT
clone size: once
CDR3 length: 14
V gene: TRBV6-5
J gene: TRBJ2-3
D gene: .

CDR3 protein: CASSPPDNYGYTF
CDR3 DNA: TGTGCCAGCTCACCACCGGACAACTATGGCTACACCTTC
clone size: .
CDR3 length: 13
V gene: TRBV18
J gene: TRBJ1-2
D gene: .

CDR3 protein: CASSLGRSTHGADTQYF
CDR3 DNA: TGTGCCAGCAGCTTAGGCAGGAGTACCCACGGGGCAGATACGCAGTATTTT
clone size: .
CDR3 length: 17
V gene: TRBV5-4
J gene: TRBJ2-3
D gene: .

CDR3 protein: CASSLVQGFGNTEAFF
CDR3 DNA: TGTGCCAGCAGCTTAGTCCAGGGGTTTGGCAACACTGAAGCTTTCTTT
clone size: .
CDR3 length: 16
V gene: TRBV11-1
J gene: TRBJ1-1
D gene: .

CDR3 protein: CASSLQGRGTDTQYF
CDR3 DNA: TGTGCCAGCAGCCTCCAGGGGCGCGGCACAGATACGCAGTATTTT
clone size: .
CDR3 length: 15
V gene: TRBV3-1/TRBV3-2
J gene: TRBJ2-3
D gene: .

CDR3 protein: CASSFKGDGYTF
CDR3 DNA: TGCGCCAGCAGCTTTAAGGGGGATGGCTACACCTTC
clone size: .
CDR3 length: 12
V gene: TRBV5-1
J gene: TRBJ1-2
D gene: .

CDR3 protein: CAGSSADRRFTQHF
CDR3 DNA: TGTGCCGGCAGTTCCGCGGACAGGCGATTCACCCAGCATTTT
clone size: once
CDR3 length: 14
V gene: TRBV28
J gene: TRBJ1-5
D gene: TRBD1

CDR3 protein: CASSPREDSPLHF
CDR3 DNA: TGTGCCAGCAGTCCCAGGGAAGATTCACCCCTCCACTTT
clone size: .
CDR3 length: 13
V gene: TRBV2
J gene: TRBJ1-6
D gene: .

CDR3 protein: CASSWGQGTSYEQYF
CDR3 DNA: TGTGCCAGCAGTTGGGGCCAGGGGACATCCTACGAGCAGTACTTC
clone size: .
CDR3 length: 15
V gene: TRBV25-1
J gene: TRBJ2-7
D gene: .

CDR3 protein: CASSEGQPIEAFF
CDR3 DNA: TGTGCCAGCAGTGAAGGACAGCCGATCGAAGCTTTCTTT
clone size: .
CDR3 length: 13
V gene: TRBV6-1
J gene: TRBJ1-1
D gene: .

CDR3 protein: CASSGSVDRTRF
CDR3 DNA: TGTGCCAGCAGTGGGTCCGTGGACAGGACCCGCTTC
clone size: .
CDR3 length: 12
V gene: TRBV12-3/TRBV12-4
J gene: TRBJ2-7
D gene: TRBD1

CDR3 protein: CASSFAGTGMNTEAFF
CDR3 DNA: TGTGCCAGCAGCTTCGCGGGGACAGGGATGAACACTGAAGCTTTCTTT
clone size: .
CDR3 length: 16
V gene: TRBV5-8
J gene: TRBJ1-1
D gene: TRBD1

CDR3 protein: CASSPMGQGIQPQHF
CDR3 DNA: TGTGCCAGCTCACCGATGGGCCAGGGCATACAGCCCCAGCATTTT
clone size: .
CDR3 length: 15
V gene: TRBV18
J gene: TRBJ1-5
D gene: .

CDR3 protein: CASRGGTDTQYF
CDR3 DNA: TGTGCCAGCAGGGGGGGCACAGATACGCAGTATTTT
clone size: .
CDR3 length: 12
V gene: TRBV11-3
J gene: TRBJ2-3
D gene: .

CDR3 protein: CASSFAGTGTTDTQYF
CDR3 DNA: TGTGCCAGCAGTTTCGCCGGGACAGGGACAACAGATACGCAGTATTTT
clone size: once
CDR3 length: 16
V gene: TRBV28
J gene: TRBJ2-3
D gene: TRBD1

CDR3 protein: CASSDSSLGTEAFF
CDR3 DNA: TGTGCCAGCAGTGACTCGAGTCTGGGCACTGAAGCTTTCTTT
clone size: .
CDR3 length: 14
V gene: TRBV6-4
J gene: TRBJ1-1
D gene: .

CDR3 protein: CASSRTGLGVGADTQYF
CDR3 DNA: TGTGCCAGCAGTCGAACGGGGCTGGGGGTTGGGGCAGATACGCAGTATTTT
clone size: .
CDR3 length: 17
V gene: TRBV7-9
J gene: TRBJ2-3
D gene: .

CDR3 protein: CASSPRGVEVTEAFF
CDR3 DNA: TGTGCCAGCTCACCTAGGGGGGTTGAGGTCACTGAAGCTTTCTTT
clone size: once
CDR3 length: 15
V gene: TRBV18
J gene: TRBJ1-1
D gene: .

CDR3 protein: CASSFGEGGYTF
CDR3 DNA: TGTGCCAGCAGCTTCGGGGAAGGGGGCTACACCTTC
clone size: .
CDR3 length: 12
V gene: TRBV12-3/TRBV12-4
J gene: TRBJ1-2
D gene: .

CDR3 protein: CATRQGGQPQHF
CDR3 DNA: TGTGCCACCCGACAGGGGGGTCAGCCCCAGCATTTT
clone size: .
CDR3 length: 12
V gene: TRBV19
J gene: TRBJ1-5
D gene: TRBD1

CDR3 protein: CATWDRGPASSGNTIYF
CDR3 DNA: TGTGCCACATGGGACAGGGGTCCAGCTTCCTCTGGAAACACCATATATTTT
clone size: .
CDR3 length: 17
V gene: TRBV24-1
J gene: TRBJ1-3
D gene: TRBD1

CDR3 protein: CASSIVTFRGLGTEAFF
CDR3 DNA: TGTGCCAGTAGTATAGTTACCTTCAGGGGGCTAGGCACTGAAGCTTTCTTT
clone size: .
CDR3 length: 17
V gene: TRBV19
J gene: TRBJ1-1
D gene: TRBD1

CDR3 protein: CAWSVVGSSYNEQFF
CDR3 DNA: TGTGCCTGGAGTGTTGTAGGGAGCTCCTACAATGAGCAGTTCTTC
clone size: .
CDR3 length: 15
V gene: TRBV30
J gene: TRBJ2-1
D gene: .

CDR3 protein: CASSSQQVRSGNTIYF
CDR3 DNA: TGTGCCAGCAGTTCCCAGCAGGTCCGCTCTGGAAACACCATATATTTT
clone size: few
CDR3 length: 16
V gene: TRBV6-6
J gene: TRBJ1-3
D gene: .

CDR3 protein: CASTKGSGGTGELFF
CDR3 DNA: TGTGCCAGCACGAAGGGGTCAGGGGGGACCGGGGAGCTGTTTTTT
clone size: once
CDR3 length: 15
V gene: TRBV7-9
J gene: TRBJ2-2
D gene: .

CDR3 protein: CASSPGLSTIYF
CDR3 DNA: TGTGCCAGCAGTCCAGGGCTCAGCACCATATATTTT
clone size: .
CDR3 length: 12
V gene: TRBV11-2
J gene: TRBJ1-3
D gene: .

CDR3 protein: CASSKWGQGDTGELFF
CDR3 DNA: TGTGCCAGCAGCAAATGGGGGCAGGGTGACACCGGGGAGCTGTTTTTT
clone size: once
CDR3 length: 16
V gene: TRBV21-1
J gene: TRBJ2-2
D gene: .

CDR3 protein: CASSQGSGSLYGYTF
CDR3 DNA: TGCGCCAGCAGCCAAGGTTCGGGGTCCCTTTACGGCTACACCTTC
clone size: .
CDR3 length: 15
V gene: TRBV4-1
J gene: TRBJ1-2
D gene: .

CDR3 protein: CAWSPPGLNTEAFF
CDR3 DNA: TGTGCCTGGAGTCCCCCGGGGTTGAACACTGAAGCTTTCTTT
clone size: .
CDR3 length: 14
V gene: TRBV30
J gene: TRBJ1-1
D gene: .

CDR3 protein: CASSLLGYYEQYF
CDR3 DNA: TGTGCCAGCAGTTTGCTTGGTTACTACGAGCAGTACTTC
clone size: .
CDR3 length: 13
V gene: TRBV28
J gene: TRBJ2-7
D gene: .

CDR3 protein: CASSQALAGGLNEQFF
CDR3 DNA: TGTGCCAGCAGCCAAGCACTAGCGGGGGGGCTCAATGAGCAGTTCTTC
clone size: .
CDR3 length: 16
V gene: TRBV3-1/TRBV3-2
J gene: TRBJ2-1
D gene: TRBD2

CDR3 protein: CASSLGPGRGTEAFF
CDR3 DNA: TGTGCCAGCAGCTTGGGGCCGGGACGGGGCACTGAAGCTTTCTTT
clone size: .
CDR3 length: 15
V gene: TRBV7-2
J gene: TRBJ1-1
D gene: .

CDR3 protein: CASSFQGPINSPLHF
CDR3 DNA: TGTGCCAGCAGCTTCCAGGGTCCAATTAATTCACCCCTCCACTTT
clone size: .
CDR3 length: 15
V gene: TRBV11-2
J gene: TRBJ1-6
D gene: .

CDR3 protein: CASSEGQGDRLFF
CDR3 DNA: TGTGCCAGCAGTGAAGGGCAGGGGGATAGACTGTTTTTT
clone size: .
CDR3 length: 13
V gene: TRBV6-1
J gene: TRBJ1-4
D gene: TRBD1

CDR3 protein: CASSVMAGGQETQYF
CDR3 DNA: TGTGCCAGCAGCGTAATGGCGGGGGGCCAGGAGACCCAGTACTTC
clone size: .
CDR3 length: 15
V gene: TRBV9
J gene: TRBJ2-5
D gene: TRBD2

CDR3 protein: CASSEGYEAFF
CDR3 DNA: TGTGCCAGCAGTGAGGGGTATGAAGCTTTCTTT
clone size: .
CDR3 length: 11
V gene: TRBV5-6
J gene: TRBJ1-1
D gene: .

CDR3 protein: CASSQDSGQINYGYTF
CDR3 DNA: TGTGCCAGCAGCCAAGATAGTGGGCAGATAAACTATGGCTACACCTTC
clone size: .
CDR3 length: 16
V gene: TRBV3-1/TRBV3-2
J gene: TRBJ1-2
D gene: .

CDR3 protein: CASSNRGQETQYF
CDR3 DNA: TGTGCCAGCTCGAACAGGGGCCAAGAGACCCAGTACTTC
clone size: .
CDR3 length: 13
V gene: TRBV12-3/TRBV12-4
J gene: TRBJ2-5
D gene: TRBD1

CDR3 protein: CASSLEGTEHF
CDR3 DNA: TGTGCCAGCAGCTTGGAAGGGACGGAACACTTC
clone size: .
CDR3 length: 11
V gene: TRBV5-6
J gene: TRBJ2-7
D gene: .

CDR3 protein: CASSLNPNNSPLHF
CDR3 DNA: TGTGCCAGCAGCTTAAATCCTAATAATTCACCCCTCCACTTT
clone size: .
CDR3 length: 14
V gene: TRBV7-9
J gene: TRBJ1-6
D gene: .

CDR3 protein: CASSLLSGVGYGYTF
CDR3 DNA: TGTGCCAGCAGTTTATTGTCAGGGGTGGGCTATGGCTACACCTTC
clone size: .
CDR3 length: 15
V gene: TRBV27
J gene: TRBJ1-2
D gene: .

CDR3 protein: CASSTPRVGNEQFF
CDR3 DNA: TGTGCCAGCAGTACCCCTAGGGTGGGGAATGAGCAGTTCTTC
clone size: few
CDR3 length: 14
V gene: TRBV6-6
J gene: TRBJ2-1
D gene: .

CDR3 protein: CASQDGNYGYTF
CDR3 DNA: TGTGCCAGCCAGGACGGTAACTATGGCTACACCTTC
clone size: .
CDR3 length: 12
V gene: TRBV3-1/TRBV3-2
J gene: TRBJ1-2
D gene: .

CDR3 protein: CASRPGTGGFYGYTF
CDR3 DNA: TGTGCCAGCAGGCCCGGGACAGGGGGCTTCTATGGCTACACCTTC
clone size: .
CDR3 length: 15
V gene: TRBV27
J gene: TRBJ1-2
D gene: TRBD1

CDR3 protein: CASSGQGHISNQPQHF
CDR3 DNA: TGTGCCAGCAGTGGCCAGGGGCACATTAGCAATCAGCCCCAGCATTTT
clone size: .
CDR3 length: 16
V gene: TRBV2
J gene: TRBJ1-5
D gene: .

CDR3 protein: CASSHRTDNEQFF
CDR3 DNA: TGTGCCAGCAGCCACCGGACAGACAATGAGCAGTTCTTC
clone size: .
CDR3 length: 13
V gene: TRBV3-1/TRBV3-2
J gene: TRBJ2-1
D gene: .

CDR3 protein: CASSPGLGDEQFF
CDR3 DNA: TGTGCCAGCTCGCCGGGCTTGGGCGATGAGCAGTTCTTC
clone size: .
CDR3 length: 13
V gene: TRBV18
J gene: TRBJ2-1
D gene: .

CDR3 protein: CASSFGTRTDTQYF
CDR3 DNA: TGTGCCAGCAGCTTCGGTACCAGGACAGATACGCAGTATTTT
clone size: .
CDR3 length: 14
V gene: TRBV7-9
J gene: TRBJ2-3
D gene: .

CDR3 protein: CASSLANQPQHF
CDR3 DNA: TGTGCCAGCAGTTTAGCTAACCAGCCCCAGCATTTT
clone size: .
CDR3 length: 12
V gene: TRBV28
J gene: TRBJ1-5
D gene: .

CDR3 protein: CASSPRLASGNTIYF
CDR3 DNA: TGTGCCAGCAGCCCCCGACTGGCGTCTGGAAACACCATATATTTT
clone size: few
CDR3 length: 15
V gene: TRBV9
J gene: TRBJ1-3
D gene: .

CDR3 protein: CASSFDSHDTDTQYF
CDR3 DNA: TGTGCCAGCAGCTTTGATTCCCACGACACAGATACGCAGTATTTT
clone size: few
CDR3 length: 15
V gene: TRBV5-4
J gene: TRBJ2-3
D gene: .

CDR3 protein: CASSPGTLNTEAFF
CDR3 DNA: TGTGCCAGCAGCCCCGGGACGCTGAACACTGAAGCTTTCTTT
clone size: .
CDR3 length: 14
V gene: TRBV6-2/TRBV6-3
J gene: TRBJ1-1
D gene: .

CDR3 protein: CASSIGLSGYGYTF
CDR3 DNA: TGTGCCAGTAGTATCGGTTTGTCGGGCTATGGCTACACCTTC
clone size: .
CDR3 length: 14
V gene: TRBV19
J gene: TRBJ1-2
D gene: .

CDR3 protein: CASRVNTEAFF
CDR3 DNA: TGTGCCAGTCGAGTGAACACTGAAGCTTTCTTT
clone size: once
CDR3 length: 11
V gene: TRBV6-5
J gene: TRBJ1-1
D gene: .

CDR3 protein: CASSFSNQPQHF
CDR3 DNA: TGTGCCAGCAGTTTTAGCAATCAGCCCCAGCATTTT
clone size: .
CDR3 length: 12
V gene: TRBV6-2/TRBV6-3
J gene: TRBJ1-5
D gene: .

CDR3 protein: CASQVGPSYTGELFF
CDR3 DNA: TGTGCCAGCCAGGTTGGCCCTAGTTATACCGGGGAGCTGTTTTTT
clone size: once
CDR3 length: 15
V gene: TRBV6-5
J gene: TRBJ2-2
D gene: .